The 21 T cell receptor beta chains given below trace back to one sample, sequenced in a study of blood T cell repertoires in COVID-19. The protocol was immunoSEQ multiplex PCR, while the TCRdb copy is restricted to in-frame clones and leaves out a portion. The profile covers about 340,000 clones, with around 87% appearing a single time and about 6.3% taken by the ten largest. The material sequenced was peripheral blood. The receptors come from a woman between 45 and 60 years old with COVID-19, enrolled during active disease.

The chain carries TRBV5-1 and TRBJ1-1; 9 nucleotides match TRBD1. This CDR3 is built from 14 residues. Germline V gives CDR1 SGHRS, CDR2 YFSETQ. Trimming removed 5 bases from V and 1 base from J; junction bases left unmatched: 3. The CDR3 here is CASRGQGWNTEAFF. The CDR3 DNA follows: TGCGCCAGCAGGGGACAGGGTTGGAACACTGAAGCTTTCTTT.

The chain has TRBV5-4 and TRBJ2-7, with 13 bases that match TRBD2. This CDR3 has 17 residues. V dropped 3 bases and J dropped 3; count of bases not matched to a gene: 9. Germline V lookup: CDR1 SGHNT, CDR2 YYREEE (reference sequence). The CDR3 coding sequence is TGTGCCAGCAGCTCGGGTGGACTAGCGGGAGTAATCTACGAGCAGTACTTC. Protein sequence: CASSSGGLAGVIYEQYF.

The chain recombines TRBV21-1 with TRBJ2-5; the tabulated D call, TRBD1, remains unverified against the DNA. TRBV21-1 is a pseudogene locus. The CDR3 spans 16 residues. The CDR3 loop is CASSKVRTGLGETQYF. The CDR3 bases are TGTGCCAGCAGCAAAGTAAGGACAGGCCTAGGGGAGACCCAGTACTTC.

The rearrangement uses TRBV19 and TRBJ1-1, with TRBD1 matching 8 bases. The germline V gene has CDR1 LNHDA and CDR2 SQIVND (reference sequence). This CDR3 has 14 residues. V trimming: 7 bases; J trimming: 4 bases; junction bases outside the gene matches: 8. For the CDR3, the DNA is TGTGCCAGTACGGGACAGGCTTTGGGCACTGAAGCTTTCTTT. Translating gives CASTGQALGTEAFF.

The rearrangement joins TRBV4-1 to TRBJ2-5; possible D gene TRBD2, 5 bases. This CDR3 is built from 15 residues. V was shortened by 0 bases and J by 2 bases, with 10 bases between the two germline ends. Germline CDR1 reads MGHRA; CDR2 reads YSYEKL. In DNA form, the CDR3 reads TGCGCCAGCAGCCAAGAGGCCCGGGATCAAGAGACCCAGTACTTC. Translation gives CASSQEARDQETQYF.

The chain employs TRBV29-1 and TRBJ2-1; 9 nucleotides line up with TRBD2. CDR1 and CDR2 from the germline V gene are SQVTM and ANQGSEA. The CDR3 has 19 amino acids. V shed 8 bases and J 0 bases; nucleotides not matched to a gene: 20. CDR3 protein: CSFRRTSDTKRSSYNEQFF. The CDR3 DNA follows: TGCAGCTTTCGAAGGACTAGCGATACAAAACGGAGCTCCTACAATGAGCAGTTCTTC.

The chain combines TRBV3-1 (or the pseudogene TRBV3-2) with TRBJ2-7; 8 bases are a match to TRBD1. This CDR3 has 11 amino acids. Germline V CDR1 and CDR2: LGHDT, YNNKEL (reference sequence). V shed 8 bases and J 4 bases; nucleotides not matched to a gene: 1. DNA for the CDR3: TGTGCCAGCGGACAGGGTTACGAGCAGTACTTC. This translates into CASGQGYEQYF.

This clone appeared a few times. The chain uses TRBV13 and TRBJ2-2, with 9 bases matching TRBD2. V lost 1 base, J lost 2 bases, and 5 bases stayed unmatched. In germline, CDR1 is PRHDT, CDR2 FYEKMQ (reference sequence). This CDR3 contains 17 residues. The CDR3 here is CASSLVGLAGNTGELFF. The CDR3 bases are TGTGCCAGCAGCTTAGTAGGCCTAGCGGGAAACACCGGGGAGCTGTTTTTT.

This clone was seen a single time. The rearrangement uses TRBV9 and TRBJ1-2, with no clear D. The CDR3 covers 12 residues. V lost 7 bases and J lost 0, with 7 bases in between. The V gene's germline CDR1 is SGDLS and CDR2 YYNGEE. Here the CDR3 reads CASERANYGYTF. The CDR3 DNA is TGTGCCAGCGAGAGGGCTAACTATGGCTACACCTTC.

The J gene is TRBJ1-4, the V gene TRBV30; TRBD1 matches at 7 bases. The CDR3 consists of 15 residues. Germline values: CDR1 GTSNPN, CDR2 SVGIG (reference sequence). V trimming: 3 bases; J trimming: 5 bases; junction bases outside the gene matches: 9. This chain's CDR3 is CAWRAQQGLNEKLFF. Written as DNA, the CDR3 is TGTGCCTGGAGGGCTCAACAGGGGCTGAATGAAAAACTGTTTTTT.

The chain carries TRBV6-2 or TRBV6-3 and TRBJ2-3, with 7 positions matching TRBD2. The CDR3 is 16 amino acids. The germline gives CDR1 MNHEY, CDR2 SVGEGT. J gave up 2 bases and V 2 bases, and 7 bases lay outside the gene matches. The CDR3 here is CASSYPLAEDTDTQYF. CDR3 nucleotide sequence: TGTGCCAGCAGTTACCCGCTAGCGGAGGACACAGATACGCAGTATTTT.

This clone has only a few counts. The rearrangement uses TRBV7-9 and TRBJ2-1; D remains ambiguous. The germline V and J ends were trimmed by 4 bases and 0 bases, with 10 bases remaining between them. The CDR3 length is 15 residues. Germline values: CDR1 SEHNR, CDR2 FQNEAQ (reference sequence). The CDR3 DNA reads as TGTGCCAGCAGCTCAAAGGAGCTCTCCTACAATGAGCAGTTCTTC. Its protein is CASSSKELSYNEQFF.

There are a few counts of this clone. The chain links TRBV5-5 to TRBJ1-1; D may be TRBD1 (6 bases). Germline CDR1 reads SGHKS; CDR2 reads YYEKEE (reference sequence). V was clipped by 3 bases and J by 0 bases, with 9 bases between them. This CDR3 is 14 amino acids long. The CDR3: CASSWDNLNTEAFF. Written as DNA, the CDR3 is TGTGCCAGCAGCTGGGACAATTTGAACACTGAAGCTTTCTTT.

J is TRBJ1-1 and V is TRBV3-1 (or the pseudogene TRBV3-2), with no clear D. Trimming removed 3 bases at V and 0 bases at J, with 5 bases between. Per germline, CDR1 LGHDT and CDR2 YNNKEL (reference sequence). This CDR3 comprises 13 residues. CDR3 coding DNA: TGTGCCAGCAGCCATAGATTGAACACTGAAGCTTTCTTT. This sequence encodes CASSHRLNTEAFF.

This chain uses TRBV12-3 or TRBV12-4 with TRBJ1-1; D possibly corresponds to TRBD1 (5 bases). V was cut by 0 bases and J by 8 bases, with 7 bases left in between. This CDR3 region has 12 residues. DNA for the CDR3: TGTGCCAGCAGTTTAGCGCGGACAGAAGCTTTCTTT. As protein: CASSLARTEAFF.

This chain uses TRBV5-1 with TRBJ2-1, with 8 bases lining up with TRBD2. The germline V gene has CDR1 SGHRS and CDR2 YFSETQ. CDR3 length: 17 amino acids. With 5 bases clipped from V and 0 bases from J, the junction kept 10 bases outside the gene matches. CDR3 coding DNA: TGCGCCAGCAGAAACTACGGGGGGGAGAGCTCCTACAATGAGCAGTTCTTC. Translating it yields CASRNYGGESSYNEQFF.

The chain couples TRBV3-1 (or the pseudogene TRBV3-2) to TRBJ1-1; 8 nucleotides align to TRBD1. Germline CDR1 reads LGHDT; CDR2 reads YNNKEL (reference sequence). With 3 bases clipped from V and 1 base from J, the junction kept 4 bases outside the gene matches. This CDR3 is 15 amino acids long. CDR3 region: CASSHGDRPNTEAFF. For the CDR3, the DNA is TGTGCCAGCAGCCATGGGGACAGGCCGAACACTGAAGCTTTCTTT.

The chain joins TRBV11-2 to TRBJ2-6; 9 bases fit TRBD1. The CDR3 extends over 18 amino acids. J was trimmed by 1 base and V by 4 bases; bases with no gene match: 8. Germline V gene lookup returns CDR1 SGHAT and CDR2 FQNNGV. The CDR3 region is CASSSTTGGASGANVLTF. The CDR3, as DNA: TGTGCCAGCAGCTCGACCACAGGGGGCGCTTCTGGGGCCAACGTCCTGACTTTC.

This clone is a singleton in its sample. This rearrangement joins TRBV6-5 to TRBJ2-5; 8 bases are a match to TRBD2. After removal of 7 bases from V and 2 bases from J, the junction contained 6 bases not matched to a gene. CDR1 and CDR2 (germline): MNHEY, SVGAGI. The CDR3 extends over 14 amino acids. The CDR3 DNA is TGTGCCAGCAAGGTGGGCGGGGGGCAAGAGACCCAGTACTTC. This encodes CASKVGGGQETQYF.

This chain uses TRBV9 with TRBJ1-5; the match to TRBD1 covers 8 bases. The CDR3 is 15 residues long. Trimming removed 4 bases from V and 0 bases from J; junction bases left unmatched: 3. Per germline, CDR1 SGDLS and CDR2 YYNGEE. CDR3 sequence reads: CASSRTGLSNQPQHF. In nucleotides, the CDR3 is TGTGCCAGCAGCCGGACAGGGCTTAGCAATCAGCCCCAGCATTTT.

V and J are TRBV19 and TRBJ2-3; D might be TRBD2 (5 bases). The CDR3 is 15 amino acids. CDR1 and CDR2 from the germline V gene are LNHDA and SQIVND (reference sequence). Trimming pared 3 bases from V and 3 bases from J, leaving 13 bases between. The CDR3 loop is CASSIEGIGTDTQYF. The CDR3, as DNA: TGTGCCAGTAGTATCGAGGGTATCGGGACAGATACGCAGTATTTT.